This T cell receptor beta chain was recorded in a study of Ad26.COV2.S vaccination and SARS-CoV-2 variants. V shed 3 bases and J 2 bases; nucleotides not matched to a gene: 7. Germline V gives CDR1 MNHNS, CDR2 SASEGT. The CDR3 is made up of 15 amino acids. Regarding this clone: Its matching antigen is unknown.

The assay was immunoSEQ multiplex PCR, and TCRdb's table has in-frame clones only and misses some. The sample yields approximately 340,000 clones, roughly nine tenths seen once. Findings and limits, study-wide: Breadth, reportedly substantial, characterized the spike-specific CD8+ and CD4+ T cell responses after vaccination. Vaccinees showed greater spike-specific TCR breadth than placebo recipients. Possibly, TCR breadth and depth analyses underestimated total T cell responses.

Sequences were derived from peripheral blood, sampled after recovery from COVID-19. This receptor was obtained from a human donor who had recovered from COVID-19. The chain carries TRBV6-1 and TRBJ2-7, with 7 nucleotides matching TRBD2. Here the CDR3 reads CASSDYRAGPYEQYF. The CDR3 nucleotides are TGTGCCAGCAGTGATTACAGAGCGGGGCCCTACGAGCAGTACTTC.